The 5 T cell receptor beta chains below come from one sample, sequenced in a study of blood T cell repertoires in COVID-19 (TCRdb year 2020). Receptor amplification or capture employed the immunoSEQ multiplex PCR assay. TCRdb retrieved this table from immuneACCESS and kept in-frame rearrangements only. Not all clones are present; in checked studies, unresolved V genes account for under half, and no reason is known for the remainder. The sample table holds 160,000 or so clones, of which about four fifths were seen once. The biggest ten clones account for 0.5% to 0.65% of the sample. Sequenced material: peripheral blood. The source of these receptors is a man in his sixties with acute or convalescent COVID-19.

This chain joins TRBV5-1 and TRBJ1-4; D gene uncertain. The ends were cut back, 1 base at V and 8 bases at J, with 9 bases in the middle. Germline values: CDR1 SGHRS, CDR2 YFSETQ. CDR3 size: 13 residues. The CDR3 DNA reads as TGCGCCAGCAGCTTGCGGCAGCGAGAAAAACTGTTTTTT. Its protein product is CASSLRQREKLFF.

V and J are TRBV10-3 and TRBJ2-1; 7 bases are shared with TRBD1. Germline V CDR1 and CDR2: ENHRY, SYGVKD. The CDR3 is 15 residues long. The junction had 9 bases not matched to a gene; V was cut back by 4 bases and J by 6 bases. CDR3 bases: TGTGCCATCAGTGGGAGAGGACAGGTCGGCAATGAGCAGTTCTTC. Translation: CAISGRGQVGNEQFF.

In nucleotides, the CDR3 is TGCGCCAGCAGCTTGGCGGGACACCCCAACACTGAAGCTTTCTTT. Translation gives CASSLAGHPNTEAFF. V and J are TRBV5-1 and TRBJ1-1, with D perhaps TRBD1 (6 bases). This CDR3 has 15 amino acids. Trimming removed 0 bases from V and 2 bases from J, with 11 bases in between. Per germline, CDR1 SGHRS and CDR2 YFSETQ.

This sequence joins TRBV29-1 and TRBJ1-2; 12 bases are a match to TRBD1. CDR3 length: 13 residues. Losses at the gene ends were 6 bases for V and 7 bases for J; bases not matched to a gene: 6. Germline CDR1 SQVTM, CDR2 ANQGSEA. The CDR3 here is CSVGTGGVSGYTF. Here the CDR3 DNA reads TGCAGCGTGGGGACAGGGGGCGTGAGTGGCTACACCTTC.

The chain links TRBV12-3 or TRBV12-4 to TRBJ1-1, with D unclear. V gave up 5 bases and J gave up 9 bases, with 16 bases separating them. The CDR3 sequence is 13 residues long. In nucleotides, the CDR3 is TGTGCCAGCAGTGGAGGACCGGGAGTCAAAGCTTTCTTT. Its translation is CASSGGPGVKAFF.